Each of the 2 T cell receptor beta chains below was sequenced from the same sample in a study of identical twins. TCRdb recomputed calls from the 5' RACE reads with MiXCR, one row per CDR3 protein. The data hold roughly 720,000 distinct CDR3 sequences, with 18% observed a single time. This sample also appeared in a second study, on T cells expressing NK-cell markers.

Input material: PBMCs. The source is a young woman in good health.

This clonotype was counted between two and nine times. V gene TRBV5-1 combines with J gene TRBJ2-1, with TRBD2 matching 12 bases. The CDR3 totals 15 residues. The junction had 10 bases not matched to a gene; V was cut back by 6 bases and J by 9 bases. Germline V gene sequence: CDR1 SGHRS, CDR2 YFSETQ. CDR3 sequence reads: CASKSRTSGKGEQFF. The CDR3 nucleotides read TGCGCCAGCAAGTCTAGGACTAGCGGGAAGGGTGAGCAGTTCTTC.

This sequence joins TRBV6-2 or TRBV6-3 and TRBJ2-1; either TRBD1 or TRBD2 may fit D (6 bases each). This CDR3 has 14 amino acids. The germline V gene encodes CDR1 MNHEY and CDR2 SVGEGT. Trimming shortened V by 7 bases and J by 7 bases, and 17 bases separated the two germline ends. The CDR3 region is CASMDGGNSNEQFF. DNA for the CDR3: TGTGCCAGCATGGACGGGGGCAACTCGAATGAGCAGTTCTTC.